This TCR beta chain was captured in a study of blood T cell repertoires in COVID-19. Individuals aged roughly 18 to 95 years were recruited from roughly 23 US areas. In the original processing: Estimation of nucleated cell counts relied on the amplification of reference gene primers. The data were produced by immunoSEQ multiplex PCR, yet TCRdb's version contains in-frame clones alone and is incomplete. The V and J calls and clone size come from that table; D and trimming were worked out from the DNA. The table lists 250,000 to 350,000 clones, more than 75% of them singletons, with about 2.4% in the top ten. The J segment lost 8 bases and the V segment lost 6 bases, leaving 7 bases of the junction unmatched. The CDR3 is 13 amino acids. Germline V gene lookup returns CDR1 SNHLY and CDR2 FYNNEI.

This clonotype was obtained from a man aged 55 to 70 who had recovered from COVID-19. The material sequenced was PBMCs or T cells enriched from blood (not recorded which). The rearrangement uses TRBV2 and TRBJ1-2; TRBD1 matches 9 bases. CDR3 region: CASSLQGAGGYTF. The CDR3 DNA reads TGTGCCAGCAGCCTACAGGGGGCCGGCGGCTACACCTTC.